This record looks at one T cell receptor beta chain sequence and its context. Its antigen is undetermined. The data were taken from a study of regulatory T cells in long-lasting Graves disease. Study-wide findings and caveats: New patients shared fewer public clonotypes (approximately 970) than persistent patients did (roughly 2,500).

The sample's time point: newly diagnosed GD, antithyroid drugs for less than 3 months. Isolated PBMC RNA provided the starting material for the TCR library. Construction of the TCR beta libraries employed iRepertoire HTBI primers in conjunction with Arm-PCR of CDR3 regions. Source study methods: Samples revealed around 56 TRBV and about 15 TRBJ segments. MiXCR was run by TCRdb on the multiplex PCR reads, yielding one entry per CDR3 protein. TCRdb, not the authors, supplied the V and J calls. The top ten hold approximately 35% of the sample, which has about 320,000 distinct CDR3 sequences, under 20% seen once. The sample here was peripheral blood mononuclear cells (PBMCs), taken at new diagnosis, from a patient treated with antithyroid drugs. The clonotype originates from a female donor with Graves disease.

CDR3 in amino acids: CASSSTGAYFEAFF. CDR3 sequence (DNA): TGTGCCAGCAGCTCCACAGGGGCATACTTTGAAGCTTTCTTT. V usage is TRBV5-4 and J usage is TRBJ1-1, with 7 bases that match TRBD1. Germline assignment: CDR1 SGHNT and CDR2 YYREEE (reference sequence). With V trimmed by 3 bases and J by 7 bases, 9 bases remained unmatched. The CDR3 runs 14 residues.